This paragraph covers one T cell receptor beta chain sequence. Its recognized antigen is unknown. Base qualities are missing; no much larger clone stands one base away. In Seattle, one collaborating source enrolled patients while the infection was active and tracked those patients longitudinally over the course of disease. The collaborating institutions used their own protocols to collect whole blood in K2EDTA tubes. For TCRbeta analysis, collaborator samples were shipped as frozen whole blood, as isolated PBMCs, or as DNA extracted from either sample type. The data were taken from a study of blood T cell repertoires in COVID-19 (dated by TCRdb to between 2020 and 2021). Describing the broader study: Samples from collaborators originated in the United States, Italy and Spain and spanned both the acute and convalescent phases of COVID-19. The material from the prospective study consisted of cDNA or gDNA derived from T cells, B-cell-depleted T cells, or PBMCs. Deeply sampled blood TCRbeta repertoires from subjects exposed to, actively infected with, or recovered from COVID-19 were included in the dataset. The repertoires were released in a freely available public database intended as a resource for research on the immune response to SARS-CoV-2. Samples came from the ongoing ImmuneRACE study (first 160 participants) plus 1,254 subjects from 6 global collaborators. A de-identified subject ID, COVID-19 status, age in years and sex were almost always included in the sample metadata. HLA class I and class II types, where available, came from metadata supplied by the sample provider rather than from assay-based typing.

What the work shows at the level of the full study, not this receptor alone: Clinical and demographic metadata were provided uncurated, with the amount varying by source and participant.

Looking up the germline V gene (reference sequence) yields CDR1 MNHEY and CDR2 SMNVEV. The CDR3 measures 16 amino acids from cysteine to phenylalanine. The entry retains the CDR3 DNA only, 48 bases that are in frame from base 1. V has 2 bases trimmed and J has 0 bases trimmed; junction bases matching no gene number 3. TCRbeta CDR3 regions were amplified from genomic DNA by means of the immunoSEQ Assay, a bias-controlled multiplex PCR. As for the original processing: The number of nucleated cells in each sample was estimated by amplification of reference gene primers within the assay. To quantify the absolute abundance of each unique TCRbeta CDR3 rearrangement, sequence reads were collapsed and filtered. For each sample, productive Simpson clonality was calculated as the square root of Simpson's diversity index across productive rearrangements. Not all clones reach the TCRdb copy of this immuneACCESS table, which keeps in-frame sequences only. Checked studies attribute under half of the gap to unresolved V genes and leave the rest unexplained. V and J calls and clone size come straight from that table; D and trimming were deduced from the DNA. This sample holds 200,000 to 300,000 clones; 80% to 95% were observed only once. The ten largest clones add up to roughly 0.89% of the sample.

This receptor chain uses TRBV27 and TRBJ2-1, and 8 bases in between align with TRBD2. Sequenced input: peripheral blood. This clonotype was obtained from a man aged 25-45 years with COVID-19, enrolled during active disease. The CDR3 region has the sequence CASSLVAGNSYNEQFF. The sequenced DNA: TGTGCCAGCAGTTTAGTAGCGGGGAACTCCTACAATGAGCAGTTCTTC.